This T cell receptor (beta chain) was obtained from a study of cytotoxic CD8 clonotypes in ibrutinib-treated CLL. Study information: Response sampling occurred after a median approximately eleven months of treatment (range 6 to 36). Sequenced samples delivered averages of around 250,000 productive templates and 87,000 or so productive rearrangements.

Findings of the study overall: Public clonotypes were uncommon and contracted or stayed stable on treatment.

There are 16 residues in the CDR3. Per the germline V gene, CDR1 is LGHNA and CDR2 is YSLEER. V lost 4 bases and J lost 1; bases outside the gene matches: 7. As to this clone: Its antigen is as yet unknown.

The table came from immunoSEQ multiplex PCR; TCRdb's copy has only in-frame clones and leaves some out. The table shows just under 70,000 clones, with around 68% occurring only once. This sequence joins TRBV4-3 and TRBJ2-3, with TRBD2 identical over 8 bases. The origin of this receptor is a human donor with chronic lymphocytic leukemia. The material was PBMCs, obtained after 12 months of ibrutinib treatment. The CDR3 sequence is CASSRQPGLGTDTQYF. CDR3 bases: TGCGCCAGCAGCCGCCAACCGGGACTAGGCACAGATACGCAGTATTTT.